A single sample gave rise to the 9 T cell receptor beta chains below, sequenced in a study of T cell responses to AZD1222 COVID-19 vaccine. Measured with immunoSEQ multiplex PCR; TCRdb has only the in-frame clones, and not every one. The table shows around 110,000 clones, with about 90% occurring only once. Specimen: peripheral blood, collected 28 days after the second AZD1222 dose. The receptors come from an adult who received the AZD1222 COVID-19 vaccine.

The chain recombines TRBV4-1 with TRBJ2-7; D unclear. The V and J ends lost 0 bases and 2 bases respectively, with 2 bases between them. Germline lookup yields CDR1 MGHRA and CDR2 YSYEKL. The CDR3 has 12 amino acids. The CDR3 loop is CASSQDPYEQYF. The DNA for the CDR3 is TGCGCCAGCAGCCAAGACCCCTACGAGCAGTACTTC.

The chain combines TRBV19 with TRBJ1-5; 7 nucleotides match TRBD1. The junction had 8 bases not matched to a gene; V was cut back by 6 bases and J by 6 bases. The CDR3 spans 14 residues. The germline CDR1 and CDR2 sequences are LNHDA and SQIVND (reference sequence). The CDR3 sequence is CASRPDRVGQPQHF. CDR3 sequence (DNA): TGTGCCAGTAGACCCGACAGGGTCGGTCAGCCCCAGCATTTT. The full variable domain, with the rest looked up from reference TRBV19 and TRBJ1-5, is DGGITQSPKYLFRKEGQNVTLSCEQNLNHDAMYWYRQDPGQGLRLIYYSQIVNDFQKGDIAEGYSVSREKKESFPLTVTSAQKNPTAFYLCASRPDRVGQPQHFGDGTRLSIL.

The genes are TRBV28 and TRBJ1-2, with TRBD1 identical over 8 bases. CDR1 and CDR2 (germline): MDHEN, SYDVKM. The V gene end was trimmed by 2 bases and the J gene end by 8 bases; junction bases not matched to a gene: 10. This CDR3 is 15 amino acids long. The CDR3 loop reads CASSLRSGGILGYTF. For the CDR3, the DNA is TGTGCCAGCAGTTTAAGGTCAGGGGGCATTTTGGGCTACACCTTC.

There are a few counts of this clone. V is TRBV30 and J is TRBJ2-7, with D uncertain. This CDR3 spans 14 amino acids. Trimming left V 0 bases short and J 7 bases short, with 16 bases between. Germline CDR1 is GTSNPN and CDR2 is SVGIG (reference sequence). In nucleotides, the CDR3 is TGTGCCTGGAGTGTAGAATTACACCTCGGGGAGCAGTACTTC. This sequence encodes CAWSVELHLGEQYF. The full variable domain, its missing parts supplied by reference TRBV30 and TRBJ2-7, is SQTIHQWPATLVQPVGSPLSLECTVEGTSNPNLYWYRQAAGRGLQLLFYSVGIGQISSEVPQNLSASRPQDRQFILSSKKLLLSDSGFYLCAWSVELHLGEQYFGPGTRLTVT.

The rearrangement joins TRBV27 to TRBJ2-7; 10 bases are shared with TRBD1. Trimming at V came to 5 bases and at J to 3 bases, leaving 7 bases not matched to a gene. Germline-derived CDR1 and CDR2 are MNHEY and SMNVEV (reference sequence). The CDR3 runs 15 residues. As DNA, the CDR3 is TGTGCCAGCAGTCCTCATGGGACAGGGGTCTACGAGCAGTACTTC. Translation gives CASSPHGTGVYEQYF.

The chain recombines TRBV9 with TRBJ1-4, with D perhaps matching TRBD1 (5 bases). V was cut by 4 bases and J by 7 bases, with 14 bases left in between. CDR3 length equals 14 residues. Germline V gives CDR1 SGDLS, CDR2 YYNGEE. This CDR3 is CASSQGPDLEKLFF. In DNA, the CDR3 is TGTGCCAGCAGCCAGGGACCCGACCTTGAAAAACTGTTTTTT.

This sequence joins TRBV6-5 and TRBJ1-1; 8 nucleotides agree with TRBD1. The CDR3 consists of 15 residues. From germline, CDR1 is MNHEY and CDR2 SVGAGI. Trimming at V came to 2 bases and at J to 1 base, leaving 3 bases not matched to a gene. The CDR3 is CASSYTGQGNTEAFF. The CDR3 bases are TGTGCCAGCAGTTACACCGGACAGGGGAACACTGAAGCTTTCTTT.

The chain employs TRBV6-5 and TRBJ1-1; no reliable D call. The CDR3 totals 13 residues. Germline assignment: CDR1 MNHEY and CDR2 SVGAGI. The V end lost 4 bases, the J end lost 0 bases, and 6 bases lay between the germline ends. The CDR3 DNA follows: TGTGCCAGCAGTTTCACAGTGAACACTGAAGCTTTCTTT. The encoded protein is CASSFTVNTEAFF.

To note about this clone: The same CDR3 is also encoded by other DNA sequences in this sample. J is TRBJ2-3 and V is TRBV19, with unresolved D. CDR1 is LNHDA and CDR2 is SQIVND in the germline V gene (reference sequence). V shed 1 base and J shed 2 bases, with 7 bases lying between them. The CDR3 runs to 14 residues. The chain's CDR3 is CASSIGDDTDTQYF. The DNA for the CDR3 is TGTGCCAGTAGTATAGGAGACGACACAGATACGCAGTATTTT.